This T cell receptor beta chain was retrieved from a study of T cells in Graves' hyperthyroidism and ophthalmopathy. General study results and limits: Most thyroid clonotypes expanded above 0.001 were also detected in blood.

Amplification targeted TCR beta CDR3 regions from RNA transcripts. The HTBI set primed first-round TCR CDR3 RT-PCR. Each CDR3 protein gets one entry after TCRdb re-called the multiplex PCR reads with MiXCR. This table has 600,000 to 850,000 distinct CDR3 sequences, about 17% appearing once. Looked up from germline, CDR1 is DFQATT and CDR2 is SNEGSKA (reference sequence). The CDR3 has 18 amino acids. V was cut by 6 bases and J by 0 bases, with 24 bases left in between. Sample collection date corresponds to first hyperthyroidism diagnosis, prior to any ophthalmopathy symptoms. PBMCs were sourced from approximately 10 ml fresh peripheral blood. In its sample, this clonotype was seen a few times. Antigen unknown.

The V gene is TRBV20-1, the J gene TRBJ1-5; D is perhaps TRBD1 (5 bases). Sequencing input: blood. The receptor was isolated from a woman in her fifties or sixties with Graves' hyperthyroidism that later progressed to Graves' ophthalmopathy. The CDR3 DNA sequence: TGCAGTGCAAGCCCGGGACTAAATCCGTATTATAGCAATCAGCCCCAGCATTTT. It is translated as CSASPGLNPYYSNQPQHF.